Reported below is one T cell receptor (beta chain). Antigen specificity is unknown. For every donor, a draw yielded about 9.7 milliliters of peripheral blood. The CDR3 contains 14 residues. CDR1 is KGHDR and CDR2 is SFDVKD in the germline V gene. V was shortened by 1 base and J by 6 bases, with 9 bases between the two germline ends. This sample stems from a study of blood T cells in healthy people across ages. Whole-study results and caveats: With age, beta diversity per million T cells declined roughly linearly, significantly by approximately 40.

Sample-barcoded 5' priming and a J-beta primer mix drove a second PCR of roughly 7 to 11 cycles. Paired-end reads containing CDR3 totaled no fewer than 2.5 million for each sample. TCRdb re-analysed the 5' RACE reads in MiXCR, keeping a single row per CDR3 protein. Seen here are around 600,000 distinct CDR3 sequences, under 55% observed once, and the top ten hold 20% to 25%. The gene calls are TRBV24-1 and TRBJ2-1; D gene unclear. This TCR was recovered from an elderly man in good health. Sequenced input: blood. This CDR3 reads CATSDLEPGNEQFF. The CDR3 DNA reads TGTGCCACCAGTGATTTAGAGCCGGGCAATGAGCAGTTCTTC.